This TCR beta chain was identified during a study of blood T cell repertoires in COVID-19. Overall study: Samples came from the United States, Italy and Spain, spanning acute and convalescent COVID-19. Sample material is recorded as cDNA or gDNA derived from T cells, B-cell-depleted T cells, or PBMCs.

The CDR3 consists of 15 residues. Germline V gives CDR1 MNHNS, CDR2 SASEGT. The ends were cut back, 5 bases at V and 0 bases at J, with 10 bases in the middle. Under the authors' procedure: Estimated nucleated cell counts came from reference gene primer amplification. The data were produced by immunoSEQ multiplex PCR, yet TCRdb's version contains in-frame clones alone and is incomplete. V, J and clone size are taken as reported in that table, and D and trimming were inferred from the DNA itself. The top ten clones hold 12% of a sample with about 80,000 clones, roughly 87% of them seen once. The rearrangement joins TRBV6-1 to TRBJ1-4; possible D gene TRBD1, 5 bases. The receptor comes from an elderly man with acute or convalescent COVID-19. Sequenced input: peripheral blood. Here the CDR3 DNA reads TGTGCCAGCAGTTGGGGGGAATCAACTAATGAAAAACTGTTTTTT. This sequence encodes CASSWGESTNEKLFF.